Below, one T cell receptor beta chain is given with its context. These data are taken from a study of cytomegalovirus exposure and HLA in healthy donors. Researchers ran the PCR with 60 Vbeta and 13 Jbeta primers. TCRdb keeps only in-frame clones here, not all; method: immunoSEQ multiplex PCR. The data contain approximately 93,000 clones, over 60% of them seen just once; the ten biggest clones take up about 3.6%. The sample was PBMCs. The receptor's source is a male donor in good health and CMV-seropositive.

In DNA, the CDR3 is TGCGCCAGCACCCCGGCGGGGGCTCGCTACGAGCAGTACTTC. This codes for CASTPAGARYEQYF. The chain joins TRBV5-1 to TRBJ2-7; D might be TRBD2 (7 bases). CDR1 is SGHRS, CDR2 YFSETQ, per germline. Trimming cost V 6 bases and J 3 bases, with 16 bases left between them. The CDR3 is made up of 14 amino acids.